This T cell receptor (beta chain) was captured by sequencing in a study of graft-versus-host responses after intestinal transplantation. Whole-study context: All of the recipients had induction that used anti-thymocyte globulin, then tacrolimus and steroids for about 3 years. Study outcomes and limitations: Early post-transplant falls in HvG clones accompanied the peak levels of circulating GvH clones. Detected in recipient marrow were GvH clones, some of which were first observed in ileum or blood. Allografts of one patient group, those with graft-donor T cell macrochimerism, had high graft-versus-host to host-versus-graft clonal ratios.

Clones were read by immunoSEQ multiplex PCR, and TCRdb kept only the in-frame ones, dropping some. In the table there are 75,000 to 95,000 clones, approximately 89% of which are singletons. A remark on this clone: The antigen is unknown.

The CDR3 is made up of 17 amino acids. Germline CDR1 and CDR2: MGHRA and YSYEKL. V gave up 0 bases and J gave up 1 base, with 14 bases separating them. The V and J genes are TRBV4-1 and TRBJ2-3; no firm D call. Sequenced material: unstimulated CD4+ T cells sorted from spleen or lymph node cells, taken before transplant. The origin of this receptor is a human donor who was the organ donor for an intestinal transplant. CDR3 sequence: CASSQDPRELGTDTQYF. For the CDR3, the DNA is TGCGCCAGCAGCCAAGATCCACGTGAGCTAGGCACAGATACGCAGTATTTT.